The 20 T cell receptor beta chains below come from one sample, sequenced in a study of Tregs in tolerant kidney transplant recipients. Profiled with immunoSEQ multiplex PCR; TCRdb holds only in-frame clones, not every one. Here the sample spans about 50,000 clones, about 92% being singletons. Mixed chimerism was transient after nonmyeloablative marrow transplants from related graft donors. The sample consisted of CD8+ T cells from blood (PBMCs), taken 12 months after the transplant. Receptors were obtained from a human patient who received a combined kidney and bone marrow transplant. The graft donor may have contributed some T cells.

The chain combines TRBV9 with TRBJ1-3, with D possibly TRBD1 on 5 matching bases. CDR1 is SGDLS, CDR2 YYNGEE, per germline. The CDR3 extends over 15 amino acids. V was trimmed by 0 bases and J by 4 bases, leaving 11 bases between them. The DNA for the CDR3 is TGTGCCAGCAGCGTAGGGGGGGGAGGCGGAAACACCATATATTTT. Its protein product is CASSVGGGGGNTIYF.

The chain joins TRBV5-5 to TRBJ2-7; 7 bases are a match to TRBD1. The V and J ends lost 2 bases and 2 bases, in that order; junction bases with no gene match: 1. The CDR3 extends over 13 amino acids. Germline V gene sequence: CDR1 SGHKS, CDR2 YYEKEE (reference sequence). CDR3 sequence (DNA): TGTGCCAGCAGCTTTGGACAGGCCTACGAGCAGTACTTC. This codes for CASSFGQAYEQYF.

V and J are TRBV5-4 and TRBJ2-3, with TRBD2 identical over 12 bases. The germline gives CDR1 SGHNT, CDR2 YYREEE (reference sequence). The J segment lost 7 bases and the V segment lost 9 bases, leaving 18 bases of the junction unmatched. The CDR3 has 17 residues. Here the CDR3 DNA reads TGTGCCACCGAGGGAACTAGCGGGGGGTCAGCACGAAATACGCAGTATTTT. Its translation is CATEGTSGGSARNTQYF.

V and J are TRBV5-1 and TRBJ2-7, with D possibly being TRBD1 (6 bases). The length of the CDR3 is 15 residues. Germline V gene data show CDR1 as SGHRS and CDR2 as YFSETQ. Trimming left V 5 bases short and J 1 base short, with 16 bases between. The CDR3 here is CASRIGQRISYEQYF. The CDR3 DNA reads as TGCGCCAGCAGGATTGGACAGCGGATTTCCTACGAGCAGTACTTC.

The table lists this clone with a few counts. The genes are TRBV2 and TRBJ1-4; the match to TRBD1 covers 8 bases. CDR1 SNHLY and CDR2 FYNNEI come from the germline V gene. The CDR3 is 16 amino acids. V lost 4 bases to trimming and J lost 8 bases; unmatched junction nucleotides: 12. In DNA form, the CDR3 reads TGTGCCAGCAGTGCTGTTCAGACAGGGGCCTCCGAAAAACTGTTTTTT. This encodes CASSAVQTGASEKLFF.

This rearrangement joins TRBV10-3 to TRBJ1-1; possible D gene TRBD1, 6 bases. V dropped 8 bases and J dropped 7 bases, with 20 bases sitting between them. The CDR3 runs to 14 residues. Germline values: CDR1 ENHRY, CDR2 SYGVKD. The CDR3 here is CAIRPGQLDLEAFF. CDR3 bases: TGTGCCATCCGACCGGGACAATTAGACCTTGAAGCTTTCTTT.

In DNA form, the CDR3 reads TGTGCTAGTGGTGTTGACAGCGTTGAGCAGTTCTTC. Amino acids: CASGVDSVEQFF. The chain combines TRBV12-5 with TRBJ2-1; TRBD1 is a possible D gene (5 bases). Germline V gene sequence: CDR1 LGHNT, CDR2 FRNRAP. CDR3 length: 12 amino acids. V lost 5 bases to trimming and J lost 9 bases, with 11 bases between them.

The gene calls are TRBV7-8 and TRBJ2-7, with 12 bases aligning to TRBD2. In germline, CDR1 is SGHVS, CDR2 FQNEAQ. V shed 2 bases, J shed 2 bases, and the junction held 4 bases outside the gene matches. The CDR3 consists of 16 residues. CDR3 residues: CASSLTTSGRTYEQYF. CDR3 sequence (DNA): TGTGCCAGCAGCTTAACAACTAGCGGGAGGACCTACGAGCAGTACTTC.

J is TRBJ2-7 and V is TRBV5-1; TRBD1 matches at 7 bases. The V and J ends lost 3 bases and 4 bases, in that order; junction bases with no gene match: 4. Looked up from germline, CDR1 is SGHRS and CDR2 is YFSETQ. This CDR3 is built from 13 residues. CDR3 in amino acids: CASSSGGWYEQYF. CDR3 nucleotide sequence: TGCGCCAGCAGCTCAGGGGGTTGGTACGAGCAGTACTTC.

The chain carries TRBV28 and TRBJ1-5; 8 bases are a match to TRBD1. Unmatched junction bases numbered 3, after V lost 2 bases and J lost 6 bases. Germline CDR1 is MDHEN and CDR2 is SYDVKM. CDR3 length: 14 amino acids. DNA for the CDR3: TGTGCCAGCAGTTTAGGACAGGGTTTTCAGCCCCAGCATTTT. Residues: CASSLGQGFQPQHF.

DNA for the CDR3: TGTGCCAGCTTCAAGCGGACAGGGGCGTCCTACGAGCAGTACTTC. Translation: CASFKRTGASYEQYF. The chain carries TRBV11-3 and TRBJ2-7; 9 bases line up with TRBD1. Germline V lookup: CDR1 SGHNT, CDR2 YENEEA. Germline trimming cut 8 bases from V and 1 base from J; bases unmatched to any gene: 9. CDR3 length: 15 amino acids. Drawing the rest from reference TRBV11-3 and TRBJ2-7, the complete variable domain is EAGVVQSPRYKIIEKKQPVAFWCNPISGHNTLYWYLQNLGQGPELLIRYENEEAVDDSQLPKDRFSAERLKGVDSTLKIQPAELGDSAVYLCASFKRTGASYEQYFGPGTRLTVT.

The chain joins TRBV27 to TRBJ1-4; 10 positions match TRBD1. From germline, CDR1 is MNHEY and CDR2 SMNVEV (reference sequence). The CDR3 length is 17 residues. V shed 4 bases, J shed 5 bases, and the junction held 10 bases outside the gene matches. CDR3: CASSSHGQGVFNEKLFF. The CDR3 DNA is TGTGCCAGCAGTTCCCATGGACAGGGGGTCTTCAATGAAAAACTGTTTTTT.

The chain has TRBV1 and TRBJ2-3; the DNA was not compared with TRBD1, the D call given in the table. TRBV1 is classified as a pseudogene. This CDR3 is 18 amino acids long. The CDR3 sequence is CTSSQDLVGALSTDTQYF. The CDR3 coding sequence is TGCACCAGCAGCCAAGATCTCGTGGGGGCACTAAGCACAGATACGCAGTATTTT.

The chain recombines TRBV11-2 with TRBJ2-7, with TRBD1 matching over 9 bases. Trimming took 5 bases from V and 2 from J; bases not matched to a gene: 1. Germline V gene data show CDR1 as SGHAT and CDR2 as FQNNGV. The CDR3 is made up of 13 amino acids. The CDR3 nucleotides are TGTGCCAGCAGCCGGACAGGGGCCTACGAGCAGTACTTC. Amino acid sequence: CASSRTGAYEQYF.

The gene calls are TRBV7-6 and TRBJ1-2; D may be TRBD1 (6 bases). Trimming removed 1 base at V and 7 bases at J, with 16 bases between. Germline V CDR1 and CDR2: SGHVS, FNYEAQ. The CDR3 covers 15 residues. CDR3 sequence reads: CASSLENRDGVGYTF. CDR3 bases: TGTGCCAGCAGCTTAGAAAACAGGGACGGGGTTGGCTACACCTTC.

The chain employs TRBV6-5 and TRBJ1-2; 8 bases line up with TRBD1. This CDR3 has 14 residues. The germline gives CDR1 MNHEY, CDR2 SVGAGI. With 7 bases clipped from V and 5 bases from J, the junction kept 9 bases outside the gene matches. The CDR3 loop reads CASNDRGGRYGYTF. The CDR3 nucleotides read TGTGCCAGCAACGACAGGGGAGGACGATATGGCTACACCTTC.

The V call is TRBV19, the J call TRBJ2-1; 9 nucleotides line up with TRBD2. The CDR3 spans 15 residues. CDR1 LNHDA and CDR2 SQIVND come from the germline V gene (reference sequence). After removal of 8 bases from V and 3 bases from J, the junction contained 8 bases not matched to a gene. This CDR3 reads CASQLSGGDYNEQFF. Here the CDR3 DNA reads TGTGCCAGTCAACTTAGCGGGGGAGACTACAATGAGCAGTTCTTC.

The chain recombines TRBV9 with TRBJ2-7; TRBD2 aligns across 10 bases. J gave up 5 bases and V 3 bases, and 2 bases lay outside the gene matches. This CDR3 is built from 13 residues. Looked up from germline, CDR1 is SGDLS and CDR2 is YYNGEE. In DNA, the CDR3 is TGTGCCAGCAGCGGTACTAGCGGGAACGAGCAGTACTTC. Protein sequence: CASSGTSGNEQYF.

J is TRBJ2-7 and V is TRBV10-3, with 7 nucleotides matching TRBD2. CDR3 length: 14 residues. J was trimmed by 2 bases and V by 7 bases; bases with no gene match: 8. CDR1 is ENHRY, CDR2 SYGVKD, per germline. The CDR3 reads CAIKPSGETYEQYF. CDR3 coding DNA: TGTGCCATCAAACCAAGCGGGGAGACCTACGAGCAGTACTTC.

The chain recombines TRBV11-2 with TRBJ2-7; a weak D match, TRBD2 (6 bases). Germline lookup yields CDR1 SGHAT and CDR2 FQNNGV. Trimming took off 1 base at V and 2 bases at J, with 9 bases between the two ends. The CDR3 length is 14 residues. CDR3: CASSLVGGTYEQYF. Here the CDR3 DNA reads TGTGCCAGCAGCTTAGTTGGAGGGACCTACGAGCAGTACTTC.